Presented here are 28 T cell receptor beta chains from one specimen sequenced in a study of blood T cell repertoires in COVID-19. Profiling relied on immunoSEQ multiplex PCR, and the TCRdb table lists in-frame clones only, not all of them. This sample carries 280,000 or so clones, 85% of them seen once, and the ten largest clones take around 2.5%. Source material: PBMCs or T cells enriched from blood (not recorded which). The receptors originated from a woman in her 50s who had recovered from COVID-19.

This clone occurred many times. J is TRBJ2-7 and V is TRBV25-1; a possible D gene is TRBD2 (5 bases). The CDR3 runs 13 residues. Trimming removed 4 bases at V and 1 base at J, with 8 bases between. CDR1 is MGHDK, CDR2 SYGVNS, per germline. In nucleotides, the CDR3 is TGTGCCAGCAGTGGATCGGGGTCCTACGAGCAGTACTTC. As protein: CASSGSGSYEQYF.

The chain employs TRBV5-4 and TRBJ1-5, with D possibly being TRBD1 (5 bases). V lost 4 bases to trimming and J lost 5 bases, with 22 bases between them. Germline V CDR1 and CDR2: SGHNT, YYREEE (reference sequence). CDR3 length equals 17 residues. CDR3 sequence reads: CASSRHPRSQGDQPQHF. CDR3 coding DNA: TGTGCCAGCAGCCGTCACCCTAGGTCCCAAGGGGATCAGCCCCAGCATTTT.

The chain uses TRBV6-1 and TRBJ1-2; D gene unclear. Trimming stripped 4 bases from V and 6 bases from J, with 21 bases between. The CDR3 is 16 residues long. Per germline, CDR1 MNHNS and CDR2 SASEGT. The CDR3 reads CASSGAVGSIRDGYTF. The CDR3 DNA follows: TGTGCCAGCAGTGGGGCGGTAGGGAGTATACGGGATGGCTACACCTTC.

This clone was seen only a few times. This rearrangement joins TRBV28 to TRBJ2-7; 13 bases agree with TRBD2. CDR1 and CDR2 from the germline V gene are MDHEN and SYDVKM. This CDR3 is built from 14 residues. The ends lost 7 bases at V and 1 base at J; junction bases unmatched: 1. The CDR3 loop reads CASKTSGRSYEQYF. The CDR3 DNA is TGTGCCAGCAAGACTAGCGGGAGGTCCTACGAGCAGTACTTC.

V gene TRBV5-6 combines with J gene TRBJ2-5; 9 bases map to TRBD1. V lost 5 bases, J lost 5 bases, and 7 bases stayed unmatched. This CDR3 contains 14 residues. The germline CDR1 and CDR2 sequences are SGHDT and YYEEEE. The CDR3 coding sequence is TGTGCCAGCAGTAAACAGGGGGCACTGGAGACCCAGTACTTC. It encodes CASSKQGALETQYF.

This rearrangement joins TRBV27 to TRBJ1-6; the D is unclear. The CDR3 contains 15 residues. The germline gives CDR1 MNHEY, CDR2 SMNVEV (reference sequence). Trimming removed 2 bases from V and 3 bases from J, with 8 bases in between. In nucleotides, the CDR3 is TGTGCCAGCAGTTTAGCGGTGAGCTATAATTCACCCCTCCACTTT. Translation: CASSLAVSYNSPLHF.

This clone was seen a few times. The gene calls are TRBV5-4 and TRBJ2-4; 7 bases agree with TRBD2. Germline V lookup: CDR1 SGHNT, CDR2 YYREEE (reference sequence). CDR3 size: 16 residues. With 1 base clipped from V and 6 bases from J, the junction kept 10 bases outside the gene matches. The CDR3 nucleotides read TGTGCCAGCAGCTTGTTGACCGGGGGGACCCCAAACATTCAGTACTTC. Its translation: CASSLLTGGTPNIQYF.

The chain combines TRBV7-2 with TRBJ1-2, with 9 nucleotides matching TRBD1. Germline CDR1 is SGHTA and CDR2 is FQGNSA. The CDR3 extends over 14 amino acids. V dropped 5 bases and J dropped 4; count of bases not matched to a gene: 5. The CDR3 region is CASSTSDRGYGYTF. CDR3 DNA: TGTGCCAGCAGCACCTCGGACAGGGGCTATGGCTACACCTTC.

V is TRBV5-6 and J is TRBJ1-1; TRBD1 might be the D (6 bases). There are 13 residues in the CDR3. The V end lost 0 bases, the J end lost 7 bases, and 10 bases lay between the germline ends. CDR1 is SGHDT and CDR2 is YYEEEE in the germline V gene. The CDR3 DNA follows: TGTGCCAGCAGCTTGGAAGGCAGGGGTGAAGCTTTCTTT. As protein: CASSLEGRGEAFF.

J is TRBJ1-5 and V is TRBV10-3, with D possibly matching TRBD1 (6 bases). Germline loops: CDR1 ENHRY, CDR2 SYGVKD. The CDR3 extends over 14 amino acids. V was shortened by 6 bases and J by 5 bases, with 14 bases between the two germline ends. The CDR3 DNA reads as TGTGCCATCAGCTTTGGGGGGGGCGATCAGCCCCAGCATTTT. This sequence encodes CAISFGGGDQPQHF.

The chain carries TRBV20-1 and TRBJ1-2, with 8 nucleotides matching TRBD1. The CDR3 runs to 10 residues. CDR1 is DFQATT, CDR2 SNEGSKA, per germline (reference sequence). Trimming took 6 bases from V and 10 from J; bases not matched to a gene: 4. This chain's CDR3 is CSAKDRDYTF. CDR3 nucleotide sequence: TGCAGTGCGAAGGACAGGGACTACACCTTC.

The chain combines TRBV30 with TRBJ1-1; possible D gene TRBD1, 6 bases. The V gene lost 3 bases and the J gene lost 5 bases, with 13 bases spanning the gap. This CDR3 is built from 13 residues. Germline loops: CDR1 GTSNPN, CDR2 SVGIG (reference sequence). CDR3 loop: CAWSDTGNTEAFF. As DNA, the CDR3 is TGTGCCTGGAGCGACACAGGGAATACTGAAGCTTTCTTT.

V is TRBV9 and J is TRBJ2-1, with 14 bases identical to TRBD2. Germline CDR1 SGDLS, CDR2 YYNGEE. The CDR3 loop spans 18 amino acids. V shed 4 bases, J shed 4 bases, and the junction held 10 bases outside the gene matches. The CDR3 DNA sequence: TGTGCCAGCAGCCCCTCCATTGGGACTAGCGGGAGTTACAATGAGCAGTTCTTC. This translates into CASSPSIGTSGSYNEQFF.

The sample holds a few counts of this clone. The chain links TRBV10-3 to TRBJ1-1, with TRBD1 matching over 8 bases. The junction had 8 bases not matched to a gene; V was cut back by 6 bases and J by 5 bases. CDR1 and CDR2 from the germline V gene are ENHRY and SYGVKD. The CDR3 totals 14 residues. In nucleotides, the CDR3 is TGTGCCATCAGCTACCAACAGGGGGAGACTGAAGCTTTCTTT. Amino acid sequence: CAISYQQGETEAFF.

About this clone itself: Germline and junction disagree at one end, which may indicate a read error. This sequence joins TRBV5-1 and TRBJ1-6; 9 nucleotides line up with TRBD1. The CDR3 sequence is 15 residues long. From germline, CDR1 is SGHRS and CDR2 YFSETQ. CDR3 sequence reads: CASSRGQGYDSPLHF. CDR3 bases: TGCGCCAGCAGCAGGGGACAGGGCTATGATTCACCCCTCCACTTT.

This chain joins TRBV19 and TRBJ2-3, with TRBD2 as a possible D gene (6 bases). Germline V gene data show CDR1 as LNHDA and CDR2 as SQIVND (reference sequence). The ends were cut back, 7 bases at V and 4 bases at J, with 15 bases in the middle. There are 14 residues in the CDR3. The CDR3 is CASTGVSRADTQYF. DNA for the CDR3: TGTGCCAGTACGGGGGTATCGAGAGCAGATACGCAGTATTTT.

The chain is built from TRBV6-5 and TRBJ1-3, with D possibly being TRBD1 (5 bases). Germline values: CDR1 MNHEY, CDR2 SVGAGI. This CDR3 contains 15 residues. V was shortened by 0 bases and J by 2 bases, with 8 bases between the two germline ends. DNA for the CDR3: TGTGCCAGCAGTTACTCGCACAGGCCTGGAAACACCATATATTTT. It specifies CASSYSHRPGNTIYF.

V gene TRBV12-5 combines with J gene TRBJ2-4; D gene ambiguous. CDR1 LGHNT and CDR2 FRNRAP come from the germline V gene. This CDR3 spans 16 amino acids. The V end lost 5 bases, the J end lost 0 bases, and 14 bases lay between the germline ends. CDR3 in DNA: TGTGCTAGTGGTGAAGGAAGCGTTACAGCCAAAAACATTCAGTACTTC. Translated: CASGEGSVTAKNIQYF.

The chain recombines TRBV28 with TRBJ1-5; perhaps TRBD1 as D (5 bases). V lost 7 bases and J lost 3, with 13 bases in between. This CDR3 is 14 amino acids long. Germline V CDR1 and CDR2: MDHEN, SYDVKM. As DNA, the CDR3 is TGTGCCAGCACATCGGGACTGTACAATCAGCCCCAGCATTTT. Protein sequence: CASTSGLYNQPQHF.

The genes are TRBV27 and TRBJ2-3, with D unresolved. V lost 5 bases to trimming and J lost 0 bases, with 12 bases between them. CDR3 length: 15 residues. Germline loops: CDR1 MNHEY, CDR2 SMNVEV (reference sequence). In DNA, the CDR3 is TGTGCCAGCAGTCTTATCCCCTCTAGCACAGATACGCAGTATTTT. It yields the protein CASSLIPSSTDTQYF.

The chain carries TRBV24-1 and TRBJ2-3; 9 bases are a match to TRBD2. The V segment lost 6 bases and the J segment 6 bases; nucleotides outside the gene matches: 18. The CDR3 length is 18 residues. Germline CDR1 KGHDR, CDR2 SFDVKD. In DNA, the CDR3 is TGTGCCACCAGTCCGACCCTGGGACTAGCTAAGGGACCTGATACGCAGTATTTT. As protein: CATSPTLGLAKGPDTQYF.

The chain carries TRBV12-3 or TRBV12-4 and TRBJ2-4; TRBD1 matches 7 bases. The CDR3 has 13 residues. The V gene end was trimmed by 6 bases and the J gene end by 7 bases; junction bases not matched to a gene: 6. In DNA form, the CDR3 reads TGTGCCAGCAGAGAGACAGGGCGTAACATTCAGTACTTC. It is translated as CASRETGRNIQYF.

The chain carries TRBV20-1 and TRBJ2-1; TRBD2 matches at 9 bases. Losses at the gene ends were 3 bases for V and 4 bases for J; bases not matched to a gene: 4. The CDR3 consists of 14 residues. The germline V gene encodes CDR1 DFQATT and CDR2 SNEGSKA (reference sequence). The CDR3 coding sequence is TGCAGTGCTAGTGCGGGAGGGATTTACAATGAGCAGTTCTTC. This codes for CSASAGGIYNEQFF.

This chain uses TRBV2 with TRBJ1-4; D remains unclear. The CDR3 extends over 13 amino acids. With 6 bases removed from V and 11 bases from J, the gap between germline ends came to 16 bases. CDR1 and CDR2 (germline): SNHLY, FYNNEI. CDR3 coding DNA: TGTGCCAGCAGCTTATCTAAAGACGGGAAACTGTTTTTT. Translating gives CASSLSKDGKLFF. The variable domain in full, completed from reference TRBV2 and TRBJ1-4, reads EPEVTQTPSHQVTQMGQEVILRCVPISNHLYFYWYRQILGQKVEFLVSFYNNEISEKSEIFDDQFSVERPDGSNFTLKIRSTKLEDSAMYFCASSLSKDGKLFFGSGTQLSVL.

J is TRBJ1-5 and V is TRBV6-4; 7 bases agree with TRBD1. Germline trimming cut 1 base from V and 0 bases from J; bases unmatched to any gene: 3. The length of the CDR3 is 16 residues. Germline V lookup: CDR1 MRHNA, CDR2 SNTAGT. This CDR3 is CASSDWDSYSNQPQHF. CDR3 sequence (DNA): TGTGCCAGCAGTGACTGGGACAGTTATAGCAATCAGCCCCAGCATTTT.

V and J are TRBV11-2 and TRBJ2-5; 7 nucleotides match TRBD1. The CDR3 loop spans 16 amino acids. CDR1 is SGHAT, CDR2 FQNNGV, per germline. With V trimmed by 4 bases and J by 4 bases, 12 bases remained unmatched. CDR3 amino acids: CASSSRDKGAIETQYF. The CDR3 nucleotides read TGTGCCAGCAGCTCCAGGGATAAGGGGGCCATAGAGACCCAGTACTTC.

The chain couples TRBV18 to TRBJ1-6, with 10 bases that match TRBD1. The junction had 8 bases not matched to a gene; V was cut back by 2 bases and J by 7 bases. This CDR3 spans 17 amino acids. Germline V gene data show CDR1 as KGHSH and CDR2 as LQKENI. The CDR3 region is CASSPGRQGARNSPLHF. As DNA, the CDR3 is TGTGCCAGCTCACCAGGGAGACAGGGGGCGAGGAATTCACCCCTCCACTTT.

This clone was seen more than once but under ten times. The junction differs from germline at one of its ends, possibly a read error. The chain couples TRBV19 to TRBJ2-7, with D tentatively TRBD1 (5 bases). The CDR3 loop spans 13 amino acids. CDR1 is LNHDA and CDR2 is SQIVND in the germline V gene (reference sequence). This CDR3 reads CASSIARANEQYF. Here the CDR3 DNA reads TGTGCCAGTAGCATAGCCAGGGCCAACGAGCAGTACTTC.